The 12 T cell receptor beta chains given below trace back to one sample, sequenced in a study of blood T cells in healthy people across ages. Then a second PCR, running about 6 to 11 cycles, was carried out with a sample-barcoded 5' primer and a J-beta primer mix. TCRdb processed the 5' RACE reads anew with MiXCR; each CDR3 protein has one entry. Among 600,000 to 900,000 distinct CDR3 sequences listed, 20% to 30% were seen once. The sample was also reused in another study, on T cells of mothers and their children.

Material: blood. These receptors all come from a boy under 18 in good health.

This clonotype was detected a few times. The chain combines TRBV12-3 or TRBV12-4 with TRBJ1-1, with 11 bases fitting TRBD1. The trim removed 7 bases at V and 3 bases at J, leaving 7 bases unmatched. The CDR3 is made up of 15 amino acids. In DNA form, the CDR3 reads TGTGCCAGCACACTGGGACAGGGGGATGACACTGAAGCTTTCTTT. This gives the protein CASTLGQGDDTEAFF.

CDR3: CSASRGGATNEQFF. CDR3 nucleotides: TGCAGTGCTAGTAGAGGGGGGGCTACCAATGAGCAGTTCTTC. The chain combines TRBV20-1 with TRBJ2-1, with D possibly TRBD2 on 7 matching bases. Germline CDR1 and CDR2: DFQATT and SNEGSKA (reference sequence). The CDR3 consists of 14 residues. Trimming removed 3 bases from V and 6 bases from J, with 15 bases in between.

This clonotype has just a few counts. This chain connects TRBV12-3 or TRBV12-4 to TRBJ2-5; 8 positions match TRBD2. The CDR3 runs to 15 residues. After removal of 3 bases from V and 4 bases from J, the junction contained 7 bases not matched to a gene. This chain's CDR3 is CASSFSRGVGETQYF. For the CDR3, the DNA is TGTGCCAGCAGTTTTTCGCGGGGGGTGGGAGAGACCCAGTACTTC.

The chain joins TRBV5-1 to TRBJ2-2; D is uncertain. V was clipped by 3 bases and J by 6 bases, with 15 bases between them. The CDR3 extends over 15 amino acids. Germline assignment: CDR1 SGHRS and CDR2 YFSETQ. The CDR3 DNA reads as TGCGCCAGCAGCTCGGATGTTCGGCCGGCCGGGGAGCTGTTTTTT. Protein sequence: CASSSDVRPAGELFF.

The chain recombines TRBV20-1 with TRBJ2-5, with D uncertain. The CDR3 length is 13 residues. V was pared by 3 bases and J by 5 bases, with 13 bases between. Germline V gene data show CDR1 as DFQATT and CDR2 as SNEGSKA (reference sequence). For the CDR3, the DNA is TGCAGTGCTAGGCGGACCCCTGGGGAGACCCAGTACTTC. Amino acid sequence: CSARRTPGETQYF.

The chain uses TRBV9 and TRBJ2-1; 8 bases agree with TRBD2. The last part of the DNA fits TRBJ2-5 better; the J call may be wrong. In germline, CDR1 is SGDLS, CDR2 YYNGEE. The CDR3 length is 16 residues. CDR3 nucleotides: TGTGCCAGCAGCGTAGATGTCGGGGGGGCCGTTGAGACCCAGTACTTC. It translates to CASSVDVGGAVETQYF.

This rearrangement joins TRBV7-2 to TRBJ2-6; D gene ambiguous. CDR3 length: 17 amino acids. V dropped 6 bases and J dropped 0 bases, with 15 bases sitting between them. Germline lookup yields CDR1 SGHTA and CDR2 FQGNSA. The CDR3 bases are TGTGCCAGCAGGGATCCGGGCAGCCCCTCTGGGGCCAACGTCCTGACTTTC. Protein sequence: CASRDPGSPSGANVLTF.

The chain uses TRBV11-2 and TRBJ2-3; D ambiguous. CDR3 length: 14 residues. Germline V gene sequence: CDR1 SGHAT, CDR2 FQNNGV. Deletions cut 5 bases from V and 0 bases from J, with 9 bases between. CDR3 sequence (DNA): TGTGCCAGCAGCAGAGGCCCTAGCACAGATACGCAGTATTTT. Translating gives CASSRGPSTDTQYF.

The rearrangement joins TRBV12-3 or TRBV12-4 to TRBJ1-2; no definite D call. The CDR3 runs 12 residues. The V and J ends lost 3 bases and 2 bases respectively, with 4 bases between them. CDR3 residues: CASSFLNYGYTF. In DNA form, the CDR3 reads TGTGCCAGCAGTTTCTTGAACTATGGCTACACCTTC.

This clonotype appeared a few times. The CDR3 DNA is TGCGCCAGCAGCTCCGTAGCTAGCGGGACCCGCGGGGAAGAGACCCAGTACTTC. Its protein is CASSSVASGTRGEETQYF. The chain carries TRBV4-1 and TRBJ2-5; 9 bases align to TRBD2. The CDR3 is made up of 18 amino acids. Germline V CDR1 and CDR2: MGHRA, YSYEKL. J gave up 3 bases and V 5 bases, and 16 bases lay outside the gene matches.

This clonotype was observed many times. This sequence joins TRBV7-2 and TRBJ1-5; weak D call: TRBD1 (5 bases). Per the germline V gene, CDR1 is SGHTA and CDR2 is FQGNSA. The CDR3 consists of 13 residues. Trimming stripped 3 bases from V and 4 bases from J, with 7 bases between. This chain's CDR3 is CASSLRGNQPQHF. The CDR3 DNA follows: TGTGCCAGCAGCTTGAGGGGTAATCAGCCCCAGCATTTT.

V usage is TRBV28 and J usage is TRBJ2-3; D gene unclear. Trimming stripped 6 bases from V and 0 bases from J, with 13 bases between. Germline-derived CDR1 and CDR2 are MDHEN and SYDVKM. The CDR3 is 15 residues long. The CDR3 protein is CASSPSWASTDTQYF. In nucleotides, the CDR3 is TGTGCCAGCAGCCCTTCCTGGGCCAGCACAGATACGCAGTATTTT. Together with reference TRBV28 and TRBJ2-3, the CDR3 gives the full variable domain: DVKVTQSSRYLVKRTGEKVFLECVQDMDHENMFWYRQDPGLGLRLIYFSYDVKMKEKGDIPEGYSVSREKKERFSLILESASTNQTSMYLCASSPSWASTDTQYFGPGTRLTVL.